The rows below give T cell receptor beta chains drawn from one sample of a study of T cell changes during pregnancy in multiple sclerosis. TCRdb's copy holds only in-frame clones and misses some; the assay was immunoSEQ multiplex PCR. The sample yields about 92,000 clones, 92% seen once. The starting material was peripheral blood, obtained in the first trimester of pregnancy. The receptors here all came from a female donor with multiple sclerosis, enrolled in a pregnancy study. The CDR3 runs from the conserved cysteine through the conserved F or W. The order of the fields is D gene, V gene, J gene, clone size, CDR3 DNA, CDR3 protein. The D gene is left open where the match is weak. Not every row has a clone size; where given, it reads once, few, many or a size class.

.,TRBV28,TRBJ1-4,.,TGTGCCAACAGTTCCCCCCAGGGGAAACTGTTTTTT,CANSSPQGKLFF
TRBD2,TRBV19,TRBJ2-1,.,TGTGCCAGTACCGCGGGACTAGGGGGGCCCCATGGCAATGAGCAGTTCTTC,CASTAGLGGPHGNEQFF
.,TRBV7-9,TRBJ1-5,.,TGTGCCAGCAGCTTAGAGAGGGATCAGCCCCAGCATTTT,CASSLERDQPQHF
.,TRBV5-1,TRBJ2-5,.,TGCGCCAGCAGCTCGGATGGGGCCCTCGGGACCCAGTACTTC,CASSSDGALGTQYF
.,TRBV27,TRBJ2-7,.,TGTGCCAGCAGCTATAGCGGCAGCTACGAGCAGTACTTC,CASSYSGSYEQYF
TRBD2,TRBV5-4,TRBJ2-1,.,TGTGCCAGCAGCACTGGACTAGCGACCAATGAGCAGTTCTTC,CASSTGLATNEQFF
.,TRBV28,TRBJ1-4,.,TGTGCCAGCAGCACCGGGAGCAGAATAGAAAAACTGTTTTTT,CASSTGSRIEKLFF
.,TRBV19,TRBJ2-1,.,TGTGCCAGTAGTATAGTAGCACAGGGTGGCAATGAGCAGTTCTTC,CASSIVAQGGNEQFF
TRBD1,TRBV27,TRBJ2-5,.,TGTGCCAGCAGTTTACAGGGGGCCAGGGGTGCGGAGACCCAGTACTTC,CASSLQGARGAETQYF
.,TRBV28,TRBJ1-5,.,TGTGCCAGCAGTGACATCGGCGGGCAGCCCCAGCATTTT,CASSDIGGQPQHF
TRBD1,TRBV5-6,TRBJ1-2,.,TGTGCCAGCAGCTTACAGGGGGTCTATGGCTACACCTTC,CASSLQGVYGYTF
.,TRBV12-2,TRBJ2-7,once,TGTGCAAGTCGCTCTCGCACAATCACTAGCGGGACAAGGTACGAGCAGTACTTC,CASRSRTITSGTRYEQYF
TRBD1,TRBV11-2,TRBJ2-1,once,TGTGCCAGCAGCTTGACAGGGGCCGGCTACAATGAGCAGTTCTTC,CASSLTGAGYNEQFF
TRBD2,TRBV14,TRBJ2-3,.,TGTGCCAGCAGCCAAGGAGTTGTTCCGGGAGGGCCCGAAGATACGCAGTATTTT,CASSQGVVPGGPEDTQYF